The 2 T cell receptor beta chains below were found in one sample sequenced in a study of T cell responses to AZD1222 COVID-19 vaccine. Method: immunoSEQ multiplex PCR; TCRdb's copy keeps in-frame clones and lacks some. This sample has roughly 190,000 clones, with roughly nine tenths found just once. The sequences come from peripheral blood, collected 28 days after the second dose of the MenACWY control vaccine. These receptors came from an adult who received the MenACWY meningococcal vaccine as a control.

This clone was recorded only once. The chain employs TRBV9 and TRBJ1-4; possibly TRBD1 for D (6 bases). V shed 5 bases and J shed 12 bases, with 20 bases lying between them. Germline lookup yields CDR1 SGDLS and CDR2 YYNGEE. This CDR3 contains 14 residues. CDR3 protein: CASSLSGARGELFF. DNA of the CDR3: TGTGCCAGCAGTCTCTCAGGGGCCAGGGGAGAACTGTTTTTT.

The V call is TRBV30, the J call TRBJ1-1; tentative D call: TRBD1 (6 bases). Germline V gives CDR1 GTSNPN, CDR2 SVGIG (reference sequence). Trimming left V 2 bases short and J 4 bases short, with 11 bases between. This CDR3 is built from 13 residues. CDR3 DNA sequence: TGTGCCTGGAGTCGGGGGCTGGGCACTGAAGCTTTCTTT. Protein sequence: CAWSRGLGTEAFF.